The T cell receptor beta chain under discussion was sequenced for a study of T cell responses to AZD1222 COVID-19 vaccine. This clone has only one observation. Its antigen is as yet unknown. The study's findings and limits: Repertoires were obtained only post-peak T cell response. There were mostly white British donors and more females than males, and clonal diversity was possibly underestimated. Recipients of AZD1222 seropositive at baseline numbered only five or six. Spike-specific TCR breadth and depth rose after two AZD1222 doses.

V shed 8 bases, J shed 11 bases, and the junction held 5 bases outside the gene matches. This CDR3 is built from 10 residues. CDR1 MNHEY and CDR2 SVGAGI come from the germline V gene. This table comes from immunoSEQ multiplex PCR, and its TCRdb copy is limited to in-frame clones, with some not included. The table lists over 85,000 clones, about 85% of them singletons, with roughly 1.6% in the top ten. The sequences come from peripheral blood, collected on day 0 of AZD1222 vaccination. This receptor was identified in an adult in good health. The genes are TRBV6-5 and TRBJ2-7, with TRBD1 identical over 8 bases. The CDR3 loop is CASGRQGKYF. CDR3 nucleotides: TGTGCCAGCGGAAGACAGGGGAAGTACTTC.